A single sample is the source of the 10 T cell receptor beta chains below, sequenced in a study of T cells after yellow fever vaccination. MiXCR, applied by TCRdb to the 5' RACE reads, yields one record per CDR3 protein. The sample holds under 250,000 distinct CDR3 sequences, 6.9% seen once. The sample was CD4+ T cells sorted from PBMCs, taken 15 days after the yellow fever booster vaccination. Every receptor here comes from a young man who received the YFV17D yellow fever vaccine.

This clonotype was detected ten times or more. This chain connects TRBV15 to TRBJ2-5; D unclear. This CDR3 contains 12 residues. Trimming took 1 base from V and 3 from J, leaving 3 bases between them. Germline loops: CDR1 LNHNV, CDR2 YYDKDF (reference sequence). The CDR3 sequence: CATSRGKETQYF. The CDR3 DNA reads as TGTGCCACCAGCAGAGGTAAAGAGACCCAGTACTTC.

This clonotype was seen repeatedly, ten times or more. The V call is TRBV9, the J call TRBJ2-7, with 13 bases identical to TRBD2. This CDR3 is 16 amino acids long. CDR1 and CDR2 (germline): SGDLS, YYNGEE. V dropped 3 bases and J dropped 5; count of bases not matched to a gene: 8. The CDR3 here is CASSALGLAGAHEQYF. The CDR3 DNA reads TGTGCCAGCAGCGCCTTAGGACTAGCGGGAGCCCACGAGCAGTACTTC.

This clonotype occurred many times. DNA for the CDR3: TGCGCCAGCAGTCGGGGACAGGAGGGCTACGAGCAGTACTTC. Amino acids: CASSRGQEGYEQYF. This chain links TRBV5-1 with TRBJ2-7; 8 bases are shared with TRBD1. The CDR3 covers 14 residues. J was trimmed by 3 bases and V by 5 bases; bases with no gene match: 7. Germline-derived CDR1 and CDR2 are SGHRS and YFSETQ.

V and J are TRBV7-2 and TRBJ2-5, with D perhaps assigned TRBD1 or TRBD2 (5 bases each). The CDR3 runs 15 residues. Germline assignment: CDR1 SGHTA and CDR2 FQGNSA. V was shortened by 0 bases and J by 2 bases, with 10 bases between the two germline ends. The CDR3 DNA is TGTGCCAGCAGCTTAGCGCGGGCAGGGCAAGAGACCCAGTACTTC. It translates to CASSLARAGQETQYF.

This clonotype was detected only a few times. The chain combines TRBV7-9 with TRBJ2-3, with 9 bases matching TRBD1. The CDR3 runs to 14 residues. Germline CDR1 SEHNR, CDR2 FQNEAQ (reference sequence). Germline trimming cut 3 bases from V and 4 bases from J; bases unmatched to any gene: 2. CDR3 in DNA: TGTGCCAGCAGCTTCGACAGGGGGGCAGATACGCAGTATTTT. It codes for CASSFDRGADTQYF. The full variable domain, in which reference TRBV7-9 and TRBJ2-3 provide the parts outside the CDR3, is DTGVSQNPRHKITKRGQNVTFRCDPISEHNRLYWYRQTLGQGPEFLTYFQNEAQLEKSRLLSDRFSAERPKGSFSTLEIQRTEQGDSAMYLCASSFDRGADTQYFGPGTRLTVL.

Points on this clonotype: Since a much larger clone is just one base distant, this may be a read error. V is TRBV28 and J is TRBJ2-1; 10 positions agree with TRBD2. The length of the CDR3 is 18 residues. V lost 10 bases and J lost 1; bases outside the gene matches: 16. The germline V gene has CDR1 MDHEN and CDR2 SYDVKM. The CDR3 sequence: CAIRKPGTSVLSYNEQFF. In nucleotides, the CDR3 is TGTGCCATCAGGAAGCCCGGGACTAGCGTACTTTCCTACAATGAGCAGTTCTTC.

The V call is TRBV7-2, the J call TRBJ1-1; weak D call: TRBD1 (6 bases). Trimming stripped 4 bases from V and 5 bases from J, with 11 bases between. The germline CDR1 and CDR2 sequences are SGHTA and FQGNSA. This CDR3 region has 13 residues. CDR3 in DNA: TGTGCCAGCAGCTCCAGGCAGGGGACTGAAGCTTTCTTT. It codes for CASSSRQGTEAFF. The variable domain in full, with the rest retrieved from reference TRBV7-2 and TRBJ1-1, is GAGVSQSPSNKVTEKGKDVELRCDPISGHTALYWYRQSLGQGLEFLIYFQGNSAPDKSGLPSDRFSAERTGGSVSTLTIQRTQQEDSAVYLCASSSRQGTEAFFGQGTRLTVV.

This clonotype was observed a handful of times. V is TRBV5-1 and J is TRBJ1-4; D might be TRBD1 (6 bases). The germline V gene encodes CDR1 SGHRS and CDR2 YFSETQ. The CDR3 spans 14 residues. V lost 0 bases and J lost 7, with 10 bases in between. The CDR3 DNA sequence: TGCGCCAGCAGCTTGGACAGGGAAGGTGAAAAACTGTTTTTT. Amino acids: CASSLDREGEKLFF.

This clonotype was recorded a few times. J is TRBJ2-1 and V is TRBV5-4, with 7 bases aligning to TRBD2. J lost 6 bases, V lost 0 bases, and 6 bases had no gene match. This CDR3 region has 15 residues. Germline V gene data show CDR1 as SGHNT and CDR2 as YYREEE (reference sequence). The CDR3 protein is CASSLAGGGTNEQFF. CDR3 sequence (DNA): TGTGCCAGCAGCTTGGCCGGGGGAGGGACCAATGAGCAGTTCTTC.

About this clonotype: At one end, the junction sequence differs from germline, possibly due to a read error. The V call is TRBV19, the J call TRBJ2-2; D may be TRBD1 (6 bases). CDR3 length: 15 amino acids. Germline CDR1 LNHDA, CDR2 SQIVND (reference sequence). The CDR3 region is CASSTGSGNTGELFF. The DNA of the CDR3 is TGTGCCAGCAGTACAGGGTCGGGAAACACCGGGGAGCTGTTTTTT.